Described below is a single T cell receptor beta chain sequence and its context. The antigen is unknown. The data are from a study of CD8 T cells in Susac syndrome. Overall study findings and caveats: In Susac syndrome, the CD4+ T cell repertoires did not show clonal expansion.

CDR3 length: 14 amino acids. V trimming: 8 bases; J trimming: 6 bases; junction bases outside the gene matches: 11. Random hexamers were used to reverse transcribe an amount of about 0.5 to 1 ug RNA. MiXCR was run by TCRdb on the immunoSEQ multiplex PCR reads, yielding one entry per CDR3 protein. Among over 130,000 distinct CDR3 sequences listed, around 93% were seen once. Sequencing of TCR beta covered CD8+ and CD4+ T cells obtained from blood. Isolation of CD8+ and CD4+ T cells was performed negatively, whereas enrichment of TEMRA cells was done by FACS. The chain has TRBV12-3 or TRBV12-4 and TRBJ2-7, with 9 bases that match TRBD2. The origin of this receptor is a human donor with Susac syndrome. Sequenced: CD4+ T cells from PBMCs. In DNA, the CDR3 is TGTGCCAGCGCGACAAGGGGAGCGGGAGGCGAGCAGTACTTC. Residues: CASATRGAGGEQYF.